The rows below give T cell receptor beta chains drawn from one sample of a study of cytomegalovirus exposure and HLA in healthy donors. Clones were sequenced by immunoSEQ multiplex PCR, and TCRdb holds only the in-frame ones, with some missing. The table lists about 78,000 clones, 80% of them singletons. Input material: PBMCs. These receptors were collected from a woman aged 45-65 years in good health and CMV-seropositive. Each CDR3 is given with its conserved first and last residue. A D gene is named only where the DNA matches it firmly. Clone size is stated in some rows and not others, as once, few, many or a class when expanded.

>.|TRBJ1-1|few|TRBV7-9
TGTGCCAGCAGCCCGCAGGGAGGGGGGAACACTGAAGCTTTCTTT
CASSPQGGGNTEAFF
>TRBD1|TRBJ1-2|.|TRBV2
TGTGCCAGCAGTGTTGACAGGGCCACCCATGGCTACACCTTC
CASSVDRATHGYTF
>TRBD2|TRBJ2-1|.|TRBV28
TGTGCCAGCAGTTTGTCGGCTAGCGGGCCCTACAATGAGCAGTTCTTC
CASSLSASGPYNEQFF
>.|TRBJ1-1|once|TRBV10-1
TGCGCCAGCAGTGAAGGTTACAGAAACACTGAAGCTTTCTTT
CASSEGYRNTEAFF
>.|TRBJ2-3|.|TRBV5-4
TGTGCCAGCAGCTCTGGACTTGACACAGATACGCAGTATTTT
CASSSGLDTDTQYF
>TRBD1|TRBJ1-4|.|TRBV19
TGTGCCAGTAGTGTGGGACAGGGGGCCACTAATGAAAAACTGTTTTTT
CASSVGQGATNEKLFF
>TRBD1|TRBJ1-2|.|TRBV14
TGTGCCAGCAGCCAAACAAGGGGGCATGGCTACACCTTC
CASSQTRGHGYTF
>.|TRBJ2-3|.|TRBV10-1
TGCGCCAGCAGTGTGCGCCCCACAGATACGCAGTATTTT
CASSVRPTDTQYF
>TRBD1|TRBJ1-2|.|TRBV4-1
TGCGCCAGCAGCCAAACCACAGGGGGCGCGGGCTACACCTTC
CASSQTTGGAGYTF
>.|TRBJ1-2|.|TRBV11-2
TGTGCCAGCAGCTTTATCTCGGGGGGCTACACCTTC
CASSFISGGYTF
>.|TRBJ1-1|.|TRBV27
TGTGCCCAAACTGGTCCGCGGAGCACTGAAGCTTTCTTT
CAQTGPRSTEAFF
>.|TRBJ2-1|.|TRBV6-6
TGTGCCAGCAACATAGGGGGGGCCCAGTTCTTC
CASNIGGAQFF
>TRBD2|TRBJ2-1|few|TRBV6-4
TGTGCCAGCAGTATTTCTAGCGGGGGGGGCAATGAGCAGTTCTTC
CASSISSGGGNEQFF
>TRBD2|TRBJ2-1|.|TRBV5-4
TGTGCCAGCAGCTTGGTGCGGGGGGCCTACAATGAGCAGTTCTTC
CASSLVRGAYNEQFF
>.|TRBJ1-2|.|TRBV30
TGTGCCTGGAGGGAGGGGATCTATGGCTACACCTTC
CAWREGIYGYTF
>.|TRBJ1-6|once|TRBV6-5
TGTGCCAGCAGTTGGACAGCTAGCTCCTATAATTCACCCCTCCACTTT
CASSWTASSYNSPLHF
>TRBD1|TRBJ1-2|.|TRBV15
TGTGCCACCAGCCCTCGGACAGGAGGGGATTCCTATGGCTACACCTTC
CATSPRTGGDSYGYTF
>.|TRBJ1-5|.|TRBV6-5
TGTGCCAGCAGTTACTCGAGGAATAGCAATCAGCCCCAGCATTTT
CASSYSRNSNQPQHF
>TRBD2|TRBJ2-1|.|TRBV5-1
TGCGCCAGCAGCTTTGCCGGGACTAGTTCCAATGAGCAGTTCTTC
CASSFAGTSSNEQFF
>TRBD2|TRBJ2-2|.|TRBV4-2
TGTGCCAGCAGCCAACCGACTAGCCCATCTTCCACCGGGGAGCTGTTTTTT
CASSQPTSPSSTGELFF
>.|TRBJ1-2|.|TRBV7-9
TGTTCCAGCAGCGAAGACAGCAACTATGGCTACACCTTC
CSSSEDSNYGYTF
>TRBD2|TRBJ2-1|.|TRBV9
TGTGCCAGCAGCGCAACTAGCGGGAGCTCCTACAATGAGCAGTTCTTC
CASSATSGSSYNEQFF
>TRBD2|TRBJ2-2|.|TRBV10-1
TGCGCCGGAGCGGGGAAAGGCACCGGGGAGCTGTTTTTT
CAGAGKGTGELFF
>TRBD2|TRBJ2-1|.|TRBV2
TGTGCCAGCAGTGTAGCCCTAGCGGGGGCCGGAGGAAATGAGCAGTTCTTC
CASSVALAGAGGNEQFF
>.|TRBJ1-1|.|TRBV6-1
TGTGCCAGCAGTGAGAGTGGAGCTTTCTTT
CASSESGAFF
>.|TRBJ1-5|.|TRBV5-8
TGTGCCAGCAGCTTGGTGACACCGAATCAGCCCCAGCATTTT
CASSLVTPNQPQHF
>TRBD1|TRBJ2-3|.|TRBV6-1
TGTGCCAGCAGTGAAGCAAAACCGATACAGGGGCAGGCAGATACGCAGTATTTT
CASSEAKPIQGQADTQYF
>.|TRBJ1-2|.|TRBV19
TGTGCCAGTAGTATAGTATCGGGGGATGGCTACACCTTC
CASSIVSGDGYTF
>TRBD1|TRBJ1-4|.|TRBV5-8
TGTGCCAGCAGCTTTCCCGGGACAGCGTATGAAAAACTGTTTTTT
CASSFPGTAYEKLFF
>TRBD2|TRBJ2-1|.|TRBV4-2
TGTGCCAGCAGCCGTACGGGACTAGCCCTCTACAATGAGCAGTTCTTC
CASSRTGLALYNEQFF
>TRBD2|TRBJ2-3|.|TRBV18
TGTGCCAGCCGTATTAAGGCTATCGGGGGGGGCACAGATACGCAGTATTTT
CASRIKAIGGGTDTQYF
>TRBD2|TRBJ2-1|once|TRBV7-9
TGTGCCAGCAGCTTAATAGCGGGGCGCTCCTACAATGAGCAGTTCTTC
CASSLIAGRSYNEQFF
>.|TRBJ2-3|.|TRBV19
TGTGCCAGTAGTATTGGCCAGCGGGGCACAGATACGCAGTATTTT
CASSIGQRGTDTQYF
>.|TRBJ2-2|.|TRBV2
TGTGCCAGCAGCAGACAGTCGAACACCGGGGAGCTGTTTTTT
CASSRQSNTGELFF
>.|TRBJ1-1|.|TRBV27
TGTGCCAGCTCCGGGACATTTTCCCCCAGAGCTTTCTTT
CASSGTFSPRAFF
>TRBD1|TRBJ2-6|.|TRBV6-5
TGTGCCAGCAGTTTAGGGCAGGGGGCTGGGGCCAACGTCCTGACTTTC
CASSLGQGAGANVLTF
>TRBD2|TRBJ2-3|.|TRBV13
TGTGCCAGCAGCTCCACTAGCGGAGGGAGCGGGGTTACAGATACGCAGTATTTT
CASSSTSGGSGVTDTQYF
>TRBD1|TRBJ2-7|.|TRBV7-9
TGTGCCAGCAGCCCCGGGACAGGGGGCCGGTACGAGCAGTACTTC
CASSPGTGGRYEQYF
>TRBD1|TRBJ1-6|few|TRBV30
TGTGCCTGGACTGGGACAGATAATTCACCCCTCCACTTT
CAWTGTDNSPLHF
>.|TRBJ1-2|few|TRBV10-3
TGTGCCATCAGTGGAACTAACAGGGAGAGTGGCTACACCTTC
CAISGTNRESGYTF
>.|TRBJ2-7|.|TRBV6-1
TGTGCCAGCATACAGGGGGGACTATACGAGCAGTACTTC
CASIQGGLYEQYF
>.|TRBJ2-7|.|TRBV11-2
TGTGCCAGCAGCTCGCCCTGGGCTCCCTTATACGAGCAGTACTTC
CASSSPWAPLYEQYF
>TRBD1|TRBJ2-1|.|TRBV27
TGTGCCAGCAGGGAACAGGGGCGAGATGAGCAGTTCTTC
CASREQGRDEQFF
>.|TRBJ2-5|.|TRBV11-3
TGTGCCAGCAGCTCACAGGGAGCCGAGTGGGAGACCCAGTACTTC
CASSSQGAEWETQYF
>.|TRBJ2-1|.|TRBV7-9
TGTGCCAGCAGCTTAGCTATAACTAGTGAGCAGTTCTTC
CASSLAITSEQFF
>.|TRBJ2-2|.|TRBV7-3
TGTGCCAGCAGACTAGGGACCGGGGAGCTGTTTTTT
CASRLGTGELFF
>TRBD1|TRBJ2-3|.|TRBV7-3
TGTGCCAGCAGCTTACCACTACACCCCGGGACAGGTAGCACAGATACGCAGTATTTT
CASSLPLHPGTGSTDTQYF
>.|TRBJ2-1|.|TRBV19
TGTGCCAGTAGCGCCGCGAGGAATGAGCAGTTCTTC
CASSAARNEQFF
>TRBD1|TRBJ1-6|.|TRBV27
TGTGCCAGCACCGCAGGGGTAGGACAGGGGGCTAGTTCACCCCTCCACTTT
CASTAGVGQGASSPLHF
>TRBD2|TRBJ2-5|.|TRBV27
TGTGCCAGCAGTTTTTCGCGGGGGACTGAAGAGACCCAGTACTTC
CASSFSRGTEETQYF
>.|TRBJ2-7|.|TRBV30
TGTGCCTGGAGGGTTCAACTACACGAGCAGTACTTC
CAWRVQLHEQYF
>.|TRBJ2-7|.|TRBV7-9
TGTGCCAGCAGCTTAGTGGGCAACTACGAGCAGTACTTC
CASSLVGNYEQYF
>TRBD1|TRBJ1-2|.|TRBV5-6
TGTGCCAGCAATAGACAGGGGACGGGCTATGGCTACACCTTC
CASNRQGTGYGYTF
>TRBD1|TRBJ2-7|.|TRBV5-1
TGCGCCAGCAGCACGACAGGGGACGAGCAGTACTTC
CASSTTGDEQYF
>.|TRBJ1-1|.|TRBV10-2
TGCGCCAGCAGTTTATCGAGGAGCGCTGAAGCTTTCTTT
CASSLSRSAEAFF
>.|TRBJ2-5|.|TRBV7-6
TGTGCCAGCAGCTTCCCGCGTGGAGAGACCCAGTACTTC
CASSFPRGETQYF
>TRBD1|TRBJ1-1|few|TRBV18
TGTGCCAGCTCACCATTACAGGGGGTAGGGATGAACACTGAAGCTTTCTTT
CASSPLQGVGMNTEAFF